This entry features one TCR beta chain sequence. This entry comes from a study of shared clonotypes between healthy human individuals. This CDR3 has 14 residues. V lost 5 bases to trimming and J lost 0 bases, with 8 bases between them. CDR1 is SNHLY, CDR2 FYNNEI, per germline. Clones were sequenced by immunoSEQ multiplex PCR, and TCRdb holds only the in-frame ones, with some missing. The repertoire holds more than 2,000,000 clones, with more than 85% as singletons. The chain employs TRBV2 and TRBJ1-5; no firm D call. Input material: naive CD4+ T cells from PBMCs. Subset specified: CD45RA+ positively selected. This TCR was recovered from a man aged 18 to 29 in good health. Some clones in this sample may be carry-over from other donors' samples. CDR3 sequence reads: CASSMAYSNQPQHF. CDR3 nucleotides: TGTGCCAGCAGTATGGCGTATAGCAATCAGCCCCAGCATTTT. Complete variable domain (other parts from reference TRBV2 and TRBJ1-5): EPEVTQTPSHQVTQMGQEVILRCVPISNHLYFYWYRQILGQKVEFLVSFYNNEISEKSEIFDDQFSVERPDGSNFTLKIRSTKLEDSAMYFCASSMAYSNQPQHFGDGTRLSIL.